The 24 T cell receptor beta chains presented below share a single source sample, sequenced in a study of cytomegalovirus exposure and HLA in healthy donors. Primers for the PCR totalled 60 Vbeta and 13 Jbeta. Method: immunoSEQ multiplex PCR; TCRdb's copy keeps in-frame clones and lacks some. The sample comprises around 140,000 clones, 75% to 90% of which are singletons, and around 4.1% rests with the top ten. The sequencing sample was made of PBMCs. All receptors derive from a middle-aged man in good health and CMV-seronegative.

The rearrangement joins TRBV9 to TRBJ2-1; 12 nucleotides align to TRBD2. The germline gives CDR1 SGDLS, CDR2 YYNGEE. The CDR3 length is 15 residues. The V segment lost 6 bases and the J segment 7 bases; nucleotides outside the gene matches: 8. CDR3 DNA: TGTGCCAGCACCGAAACTAGCGGGGGGACGAATGAGCAGTTCTTC. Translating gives CASTETSGGTNEQFF.

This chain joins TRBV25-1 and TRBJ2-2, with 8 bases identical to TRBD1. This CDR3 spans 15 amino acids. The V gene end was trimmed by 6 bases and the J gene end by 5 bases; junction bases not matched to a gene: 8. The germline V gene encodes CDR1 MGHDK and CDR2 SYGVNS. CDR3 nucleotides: TGTGCCAGCAGGATTGGACAGGGAAGGACCGGGGAGCTGTTTTTT. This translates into CASRIGQGRTGELFF.

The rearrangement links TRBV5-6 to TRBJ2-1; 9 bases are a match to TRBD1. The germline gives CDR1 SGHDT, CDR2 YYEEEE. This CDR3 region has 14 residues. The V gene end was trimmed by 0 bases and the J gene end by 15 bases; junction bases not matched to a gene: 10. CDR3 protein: CASSLGGSGTGWFF. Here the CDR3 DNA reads TGTGCCAGCAGCTTGGGAGGGTCGGGGACAGGGTGGTTCTTC.

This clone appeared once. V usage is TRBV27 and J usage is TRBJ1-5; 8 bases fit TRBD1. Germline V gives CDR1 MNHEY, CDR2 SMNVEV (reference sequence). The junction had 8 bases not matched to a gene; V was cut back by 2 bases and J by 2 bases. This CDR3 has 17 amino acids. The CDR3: CASSLRDRGSGNQPQHF. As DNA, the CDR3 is TGTGCCAGCAGTTTACGAGACAGGGGTAGTGGCAATCAGCCCCAGCATTTT.

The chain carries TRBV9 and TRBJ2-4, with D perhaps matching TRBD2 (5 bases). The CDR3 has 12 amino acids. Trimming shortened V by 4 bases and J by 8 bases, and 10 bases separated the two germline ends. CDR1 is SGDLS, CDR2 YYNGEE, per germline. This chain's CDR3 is CASSNLGDIQYF. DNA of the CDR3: TGTGCCAGCAGCAACCTCGGGGACATTCAGTACTTC.

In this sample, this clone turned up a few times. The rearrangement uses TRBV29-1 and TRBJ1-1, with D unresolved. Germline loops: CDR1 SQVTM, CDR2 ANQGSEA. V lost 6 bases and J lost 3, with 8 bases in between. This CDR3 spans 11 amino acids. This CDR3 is CSVEPDTEAFF. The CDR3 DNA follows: TGCAGCGTGGAACCGGACACTGAAGCTTTCTTT.

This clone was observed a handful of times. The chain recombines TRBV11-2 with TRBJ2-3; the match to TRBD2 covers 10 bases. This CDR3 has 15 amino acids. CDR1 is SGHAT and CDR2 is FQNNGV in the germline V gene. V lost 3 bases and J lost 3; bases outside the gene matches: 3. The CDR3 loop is CASSFSGLATDTQYF. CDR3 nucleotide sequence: TGTGCCAGCAGCTTTTCGGGACTAGCGACAGATACGCAGTATTTT. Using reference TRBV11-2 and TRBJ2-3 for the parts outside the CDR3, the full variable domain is EAGVAQSPRYKIIEKRQSVAFWCNPISGHATLYWYQQILGQGPKLLIQFQNNGVVDDSQLPKDRFSAERLKGVDSTLKIQPAKLEDSAVYLCASSFSGLATDTQYFGPGTRLTVL.

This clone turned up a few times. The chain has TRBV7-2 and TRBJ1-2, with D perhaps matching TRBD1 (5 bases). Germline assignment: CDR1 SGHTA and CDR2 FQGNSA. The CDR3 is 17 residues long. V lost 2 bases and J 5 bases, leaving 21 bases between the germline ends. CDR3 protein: CASSLSGGEVDRYGYTF. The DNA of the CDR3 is TGTGCCAGCAGCTTATCTGGAGGGGAGGTGGATAGATATGGCTACACCTTC.

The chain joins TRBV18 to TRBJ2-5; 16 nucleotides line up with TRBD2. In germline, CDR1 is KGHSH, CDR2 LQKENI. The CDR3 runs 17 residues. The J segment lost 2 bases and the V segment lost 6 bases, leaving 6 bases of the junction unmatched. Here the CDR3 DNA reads TGTGCCAGCTCCCCCCCGGGACTAGCGGGGGGGCAAGAGACCCAGTACTTC. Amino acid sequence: CASSPPGLAGGQETQYF. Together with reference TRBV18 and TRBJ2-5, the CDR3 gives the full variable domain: NAGVMQNPRHLVRRRGQEARLRCSPMKGHSHVYWYRQLPEEGLKFMVYLQKENIIDESGMPKERFSAEFPKEGPSILRIQQVVRGDSAAYFCASSPPGLAGGQETQYFGPGTRLLVL.

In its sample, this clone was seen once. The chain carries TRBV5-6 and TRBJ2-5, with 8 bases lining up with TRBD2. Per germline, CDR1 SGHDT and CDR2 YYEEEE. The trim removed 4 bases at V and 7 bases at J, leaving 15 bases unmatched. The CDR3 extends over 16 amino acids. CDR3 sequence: CASSRPRGTRVVTQYF. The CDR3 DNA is TGTGCCAGCAGCCGGCCCCGGGGGACTAGAGTTGTGACCCAGTACTTC.

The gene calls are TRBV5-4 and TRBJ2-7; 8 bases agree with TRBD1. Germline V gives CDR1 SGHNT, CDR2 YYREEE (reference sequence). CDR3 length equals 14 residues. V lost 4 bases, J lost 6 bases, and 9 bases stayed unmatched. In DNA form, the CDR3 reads TGTGCCAGCAGCCTGGACAGGGCCATAAGCGAGCAGTACTTC. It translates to CASSLDRAISEQYF.

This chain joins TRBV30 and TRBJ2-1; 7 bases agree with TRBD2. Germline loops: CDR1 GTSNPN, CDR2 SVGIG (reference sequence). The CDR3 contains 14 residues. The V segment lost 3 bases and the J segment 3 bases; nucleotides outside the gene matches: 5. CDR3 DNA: TGTGCCTGGAGGGGGGGAGGGGTCTACAATGAGCAGTTCTTC. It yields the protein CAWRGGGVYNEQFF. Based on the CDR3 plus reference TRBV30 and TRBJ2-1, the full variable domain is SQTIHQWPATLVQPVGSPLSLECTVEGTSNPNLYWYRQAAGRGLQLLFYSVGIGQISSEVPQNLSASRPQDRQFILSSKKLLLSDSGFYLCAWRGGGVYNEQFFGPGTRLTVL.

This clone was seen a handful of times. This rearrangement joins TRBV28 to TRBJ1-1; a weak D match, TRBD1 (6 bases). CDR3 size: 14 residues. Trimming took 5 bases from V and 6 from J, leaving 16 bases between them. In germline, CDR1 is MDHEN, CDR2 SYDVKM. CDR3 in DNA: TGTGCCAGCAGTGCCCAACAGGGACGGCCTGAAGCTTTCTTT. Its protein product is CASSAQQGRPEAFF.

CDR3 sequence: CASSFPLGQDEQYF. CDR3 coding DNA: TGTGCCAGCAGCTTCCCTCTTGGACAGGACGAGCAGTACTTC. The chain is built from TRBV7-9 and TRBJ2-7; 7 nucleotides line up with TRBD1. The V and J ends lost 3 bases and 5 bases, in that order; junction bases with no gene match: 7. Germline CDR1 SEHNR, CDR2 FQNEAQ (reference sequence). The CDR3 runs to 14 residues.

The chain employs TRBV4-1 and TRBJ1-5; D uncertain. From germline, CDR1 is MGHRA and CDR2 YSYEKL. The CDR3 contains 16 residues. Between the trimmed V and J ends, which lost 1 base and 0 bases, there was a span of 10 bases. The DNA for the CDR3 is TGCGCCAGCAGCCAAGTAGGCCAGCGTAGCAATCAGCCCCAGCATTTT. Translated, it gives CASSQVGQRSNQPQHF.

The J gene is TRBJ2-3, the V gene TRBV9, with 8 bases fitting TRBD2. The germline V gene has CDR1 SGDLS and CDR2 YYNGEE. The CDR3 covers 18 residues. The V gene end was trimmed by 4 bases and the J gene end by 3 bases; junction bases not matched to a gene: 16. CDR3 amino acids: CASSSRTTAGGVTDTQYF. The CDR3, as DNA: TGTGCCAGCAGCTCAAGGACCACCGCGGGGGGCGTGACAGATACGCAGTATTTT. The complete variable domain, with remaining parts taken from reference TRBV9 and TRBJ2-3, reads DSGVTQTPKHLITATGQRVTLRCSPRSGDLSVYWYQQSLDQGLQFLIQYYNGEERAKGNILERFSAQQFPDLHSELNLSSLELGDSALYFCASSSRTTAGGVTDTQYFGPGTRLTVL.

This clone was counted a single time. Here the CDR3 reads CASSYPLAVSSYEQYF. CDR3 coding DNA: TGTGCCAGCAGCTATCCATTGGCGGTGAGCTCCTACGAGCAGTACTTC. This chain connects TRBV7-9 to TRBJ2-7; D is unclear. Deletions cut 4 bases from V and 0 bases from J, with 16 bases between. CDR1 is SEHNR, CDR2 FQNEAQ, per germline (reference sequence). This CDR3 has 16 residues.

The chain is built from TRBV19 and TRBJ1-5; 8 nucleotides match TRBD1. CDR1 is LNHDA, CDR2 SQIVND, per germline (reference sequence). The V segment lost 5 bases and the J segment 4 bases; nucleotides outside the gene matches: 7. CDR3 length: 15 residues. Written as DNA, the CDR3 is TGTGCCAGTAGTCCTCCGGGACAGGTTAATCAGCCCCAGCATTTT. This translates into CASSPPGQVNQPQHF.

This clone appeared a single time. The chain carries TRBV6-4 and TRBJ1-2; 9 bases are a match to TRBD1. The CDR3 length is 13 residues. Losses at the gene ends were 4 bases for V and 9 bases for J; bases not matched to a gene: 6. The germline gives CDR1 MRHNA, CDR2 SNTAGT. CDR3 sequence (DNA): TGTGCCAGCAGTGCCACAGGGGGCGCGAGCTACACCTTC. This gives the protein CASSATGGASYTF.

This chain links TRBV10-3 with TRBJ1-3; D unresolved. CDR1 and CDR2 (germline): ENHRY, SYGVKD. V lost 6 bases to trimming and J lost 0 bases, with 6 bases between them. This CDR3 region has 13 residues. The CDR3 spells CAIRGNSGNTIYF. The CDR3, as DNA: TGTGCCATCAGGGGCAACTCTGGAAACACCATATATTTT.

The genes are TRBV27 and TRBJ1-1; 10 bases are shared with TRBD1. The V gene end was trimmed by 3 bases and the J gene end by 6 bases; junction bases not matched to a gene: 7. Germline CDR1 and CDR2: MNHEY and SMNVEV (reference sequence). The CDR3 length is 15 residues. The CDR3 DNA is TGTGCCAGCAGTTTGACAGGGGGCGGCTACGCTGAAGCTTTCTTT. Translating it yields CASSLTGGGYAEAFF.

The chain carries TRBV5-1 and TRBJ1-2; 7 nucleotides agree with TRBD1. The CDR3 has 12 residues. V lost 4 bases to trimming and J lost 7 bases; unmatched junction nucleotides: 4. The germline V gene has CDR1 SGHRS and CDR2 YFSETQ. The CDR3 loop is CASSTSGGGYTF. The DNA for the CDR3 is TGCGCCAGCAGCACCTCAGGGGGTGGCTACACCTTC.

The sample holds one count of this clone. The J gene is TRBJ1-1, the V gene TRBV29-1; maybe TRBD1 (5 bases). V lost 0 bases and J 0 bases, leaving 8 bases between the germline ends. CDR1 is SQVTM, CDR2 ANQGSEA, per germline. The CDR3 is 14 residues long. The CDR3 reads CSVEDTGLNTEAFF. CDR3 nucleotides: TGCAGCGTTGAAGATACAGGCCTGAACACTGAAGCTTTCTTT.

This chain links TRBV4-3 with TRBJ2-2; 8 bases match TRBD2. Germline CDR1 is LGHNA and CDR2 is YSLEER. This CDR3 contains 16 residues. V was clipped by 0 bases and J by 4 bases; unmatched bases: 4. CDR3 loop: CASSQDVLAGTGELFF. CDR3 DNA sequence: TGCGCCAGCAGCCAAGATGTCCTAGCGGGCACCGGGGAGCTGTTTTTT.